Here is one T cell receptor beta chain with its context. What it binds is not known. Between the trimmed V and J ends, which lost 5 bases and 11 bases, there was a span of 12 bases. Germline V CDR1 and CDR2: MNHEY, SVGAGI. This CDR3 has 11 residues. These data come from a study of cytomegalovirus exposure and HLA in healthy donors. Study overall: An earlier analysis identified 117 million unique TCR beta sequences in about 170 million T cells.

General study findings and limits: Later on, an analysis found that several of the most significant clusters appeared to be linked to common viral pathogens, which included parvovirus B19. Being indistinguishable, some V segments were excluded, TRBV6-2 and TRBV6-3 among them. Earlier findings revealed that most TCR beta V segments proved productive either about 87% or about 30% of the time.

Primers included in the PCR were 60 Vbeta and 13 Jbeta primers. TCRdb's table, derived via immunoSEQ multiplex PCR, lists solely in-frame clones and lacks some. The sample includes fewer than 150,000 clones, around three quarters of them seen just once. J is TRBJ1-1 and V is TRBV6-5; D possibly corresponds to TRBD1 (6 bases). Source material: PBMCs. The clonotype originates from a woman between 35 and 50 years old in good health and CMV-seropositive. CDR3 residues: CASSDWQGAFF. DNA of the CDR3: TGTGCCAGCAGTGACTGGCAGGGGGCTTTCTTT.